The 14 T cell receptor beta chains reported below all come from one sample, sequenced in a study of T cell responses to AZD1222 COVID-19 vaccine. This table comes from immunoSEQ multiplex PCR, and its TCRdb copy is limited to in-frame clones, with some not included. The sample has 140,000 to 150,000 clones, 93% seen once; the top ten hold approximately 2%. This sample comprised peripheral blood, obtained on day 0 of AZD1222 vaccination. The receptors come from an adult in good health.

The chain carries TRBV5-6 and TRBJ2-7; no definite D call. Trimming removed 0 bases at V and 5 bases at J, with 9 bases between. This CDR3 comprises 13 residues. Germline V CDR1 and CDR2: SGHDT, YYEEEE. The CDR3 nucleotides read TGTGCCAGCAGCTTGGGGGTCCCGAACGAGCAGTACTTC. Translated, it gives CASSLGVPNEQYF.

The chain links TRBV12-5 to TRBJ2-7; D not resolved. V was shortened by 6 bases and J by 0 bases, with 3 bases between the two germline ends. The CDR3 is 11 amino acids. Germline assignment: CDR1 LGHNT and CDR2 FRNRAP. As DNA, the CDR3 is TGTGCTAGTGGCTACTCCTACGAGCAGTACTTC. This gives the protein CASGYSYEQYF.

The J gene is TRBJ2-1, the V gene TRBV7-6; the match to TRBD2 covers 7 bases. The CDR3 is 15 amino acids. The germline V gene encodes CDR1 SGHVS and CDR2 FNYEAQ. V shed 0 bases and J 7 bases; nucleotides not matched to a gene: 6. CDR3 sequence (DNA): TGTGCCAGCAGCTTAGCGCGACTAGCCTGGAATGAGCAGTTCTTC. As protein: CASSLARLAWNEQFF.

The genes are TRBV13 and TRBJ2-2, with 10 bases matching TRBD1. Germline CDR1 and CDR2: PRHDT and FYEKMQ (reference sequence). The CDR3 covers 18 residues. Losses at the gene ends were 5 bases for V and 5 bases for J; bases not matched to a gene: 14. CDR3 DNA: TGTGCCAGCAGCGCACGATTCCGGGACAGGGGTTCAACCGGGGAGCTGTTTTTT. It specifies CASSARFRDRGSTGELFF.

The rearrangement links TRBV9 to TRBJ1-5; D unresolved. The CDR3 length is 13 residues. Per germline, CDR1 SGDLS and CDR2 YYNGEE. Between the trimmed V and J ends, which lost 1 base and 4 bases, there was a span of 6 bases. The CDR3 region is CASSVSWNQPQHF. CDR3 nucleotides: TGTGCCAGCAGCGTATCGTGGAATCAGCCCCAGCATTTT.

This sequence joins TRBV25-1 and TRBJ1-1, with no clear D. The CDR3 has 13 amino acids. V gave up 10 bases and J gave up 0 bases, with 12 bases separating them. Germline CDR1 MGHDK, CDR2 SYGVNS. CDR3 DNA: TGTGCCACCAGCCAGGAGTTGAACACTGAAGCTTTCTTT. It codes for CATSQELNTEAFF.

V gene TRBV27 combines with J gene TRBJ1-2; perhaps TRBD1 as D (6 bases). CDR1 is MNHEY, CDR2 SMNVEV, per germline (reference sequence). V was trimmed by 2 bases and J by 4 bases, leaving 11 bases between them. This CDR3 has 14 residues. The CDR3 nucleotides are TGTGCCAGCAGTTTAACGGGGGCGATCTATGGCTACACCTTC. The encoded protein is CASSLTGAIYGYTF.

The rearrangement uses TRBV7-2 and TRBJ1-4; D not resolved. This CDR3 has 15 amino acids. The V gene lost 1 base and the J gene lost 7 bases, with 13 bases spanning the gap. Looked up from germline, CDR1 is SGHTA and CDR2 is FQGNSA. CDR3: CASSLGPQPGEKLFF. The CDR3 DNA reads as TGTGCCAGCAGCTTAGGGCCGCAGCCCGGTGAAAAACTGTTTTTT.

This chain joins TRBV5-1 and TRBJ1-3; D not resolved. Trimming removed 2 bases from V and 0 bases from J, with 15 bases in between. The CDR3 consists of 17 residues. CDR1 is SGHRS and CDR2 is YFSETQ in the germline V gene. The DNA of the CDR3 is TGCGCCAGCAGCTTAGCGGGCCAGCCTATCTCTGGAAACACCATATATTTT. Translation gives CASSLAGQPISGNTIYF.

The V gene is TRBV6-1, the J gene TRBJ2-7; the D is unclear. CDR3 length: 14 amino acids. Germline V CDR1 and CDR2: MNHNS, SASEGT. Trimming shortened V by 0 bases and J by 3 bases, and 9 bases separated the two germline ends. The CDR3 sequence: CASSEARRNYEQYF. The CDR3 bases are TGTGCCAGCAGTGAAGCGAGACGGAACTACGAGCAGTACTTC.

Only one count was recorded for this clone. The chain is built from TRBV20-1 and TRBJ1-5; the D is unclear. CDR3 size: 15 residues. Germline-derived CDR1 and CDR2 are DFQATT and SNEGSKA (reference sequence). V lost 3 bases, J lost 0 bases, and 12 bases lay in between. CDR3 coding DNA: TGCAGTGCTAGTAGGGCCGAAAATAGCAATCAGCCCCAGCATTTT. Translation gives CSASRAENSNQPQHF.

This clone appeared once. The CDR3 DNA sequence: TGTGCCAGCAGCACCAATAGCGGAGGAAGCACAGATACGCAGTATTTT. Its protein is CASSTNSGGSTDTQYF. The chain recombines TRBV11-1 with TRBJ2-3, with a tentative D call TRBD2 (6 bases). V was shortened by 5 bases and J by 0 bases, with 15 bases between the two germline ends. This CDR3 is built from 16 residues. Germline assignment: CDR1 SGHAT and CDR2 FQDESV (reference sequence).

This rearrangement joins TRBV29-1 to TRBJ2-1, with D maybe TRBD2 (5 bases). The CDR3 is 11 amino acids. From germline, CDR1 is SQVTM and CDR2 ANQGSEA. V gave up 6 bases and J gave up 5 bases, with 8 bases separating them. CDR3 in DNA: TGCAGCGTAGGGAGAAACAATGAGCAGTTCTTC. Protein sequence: CSVGRNNEQFF.

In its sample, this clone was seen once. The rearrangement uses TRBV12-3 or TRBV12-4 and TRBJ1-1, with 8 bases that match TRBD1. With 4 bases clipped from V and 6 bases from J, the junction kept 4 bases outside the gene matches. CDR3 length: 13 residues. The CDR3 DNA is TGTGCCAGCAGTTACGGACAGGGCGCTGAAGCTTTCTTT. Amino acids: CASSYGQGAEAFF.